This passage covers 26 T cell receptor beta chains from one sample sequenced in a study of OX40 agonist ivuxolimab in advanced cancers. Libraries were built with the immunoSEQ multiplex PCR assay. The clones in this table, taken by TCRdb from immuneACCESS, are in-frame only. Not every clone is retained; where verified, under half of the shortfall comes from an unresolved V gene, and the cause of the rest is unknown. Within this sample are approximately 70,000 clones, with roughly 83% of them counted one time only. Together, the top ten hold over 1.1% of the sample. This specimen consisted of CD4+ or CD8+ T cells sorted from blood, obtained in a trial of the OX40 agonist ivuxolimab. The receptors were gathered from an adult with an advanced solid tumor such as melanoma, head and neck, liver or kidney cancer.

The chain has TRBV18 and TRBJ1-4; TRBD1 matches 7 bases. J gave up 5 bases and V 6 bases, and 9 bases lay outside the gene matches. CDR3 length: 15 residues. Germline-derived CDR1 and CDR2 are KGHSH and LQKENI. The DNA for the CDR3 is TGTGCCAGCTCGCGCCCGGGACAGTCAAATGAAAAACTGTTTTTT. Translated, it gives CASSRPGQSNEKLFF.

V and J are TRBV5-1 and TRBJ1-2; TRBD1 matches at 9 bases. Germline assignment: CDR1 SGHRS and CDR2 YFSETQ. The V segment lost 1 base and the J segment 10 bases; nucleotides outside the gene matches: 8. The CDR3 has 14 amino acids. The CDR3 DNA sequence: TGCGCCAGCAGCTTGTTGGGACAGGGTTCTGACTACACCTTC. It yields the protein CASSLLGQGSDYTF.

This chain connects TRBV15 to TRBJ1-5; D is unclear. Germline V CDR1 and CDR2: LNHNV, YYDKDF (reference sequence). The CDR3 extends over 16 amino acids. Trimming removed 0 bases from V and 0 bases from J, with 9 bases in between. CDR3 bases: TGTGCCACCAGCAGAGATCTGGGTTATAGCAATCAGCCCCAGCATTTT. Translation: CATSRDLGYSNQPQHF.

The V and J genes are TRBV5-1 and TRBJ2-7; 14 positions match TRBD2. Germline V lookup: CDR1 SGHRS, CDR2 YFSETQ. The trim removed 4 bases at V and 5 bases at J, leaving 8 bases unmatched. This CDR3 contains 16 residues. The CDR3 DNA reads TGCGCCAGCAGCAGGGGACTAGCGGGGGTGGAGAACGAGCAGTACTTC. Encoded protein: CASSRGLAGVENEQYF.

The V gene is TRBV29-1, the J gene TRBJ1-6, with D possibly TRBD1 on 6 matching bases. Looked up from germline, CDR1 is SQVTM and CDR2 is ANQGSEA. CDR3 length equals 15 residues. The germline V and J ends were trimmed by 6 bases and 6 bases, with 18 bases remaining between them. CDR3 bases: TGCAGCGTCCGCGATGGGGGGGCCCGTAATTCACCCCTCCACTTT. The encoded protein is CSVRDGGARNSPLHF.

The rearrangement joins TRBV5-1 to TRBJ2-5, with TRBD1 as a possible D gene (6 bases). The V end was cut by 0 bases, the J end by 2 bases, with 8 bases between. Germline V gene lookup returns CDR1 SGHRS and CDR2 YFSETQ. The CDR3 covers 14 residues. The CDR3 DNA is TGCGCCAGCAGCTTGGAGGGGGTTCAAGAGACCCAGTACTTC. Protein product: CASSLEGVQETQYF.

The chain employs TRBV5-1 and TRBJ2-5, with D uncertain. The CDR3 length is 12 residues. V lost 4 bases to trimming and J lost 5 bases, with 9 bases between them. The germline CDR1 and CDR2 sequences are SGHRS and YFSETQ. CDR3 coding DNA: TGCGCCAGCAGCCGCTTAAAGGAGACCCAGTACTTC. Its translation is CASSRLKETQYF.

This clone was seen a few times. The chain links TRBV7-6 to TRBJ2-7; 12 positions match TRBD2. Germline CDR1 is SGHVS and CDR2 is FNYEAQ. This CDR3 spans 14 amino acids. V lost 3 bases, J lost 7 bases, and 4 bases stayed unmatched. CDR3 loop: CASSLTSGGQEQYF. The DNA for the CDR3 is TGTGCCAGCAGCTTGACTAGCGGGGGTCAGGAGCAGTACTTC.

The chain couples TRBV2 to TRBJ2-3; perhaps TRBD1 as D (6 bases). CDR1 SNHLY and CDR2 FYNNEI come from the germline V gene. V was trimmed by 3 bases and J by 0 bases, leaving 10 bases between them. The CDR3 contains 15 residues. CDR3 nucleotides: TGTGCCAGCAGTGAGCAGGGGTTTAGCACAGATACGCAGTATTTT. It specifies CASSEQGFSTDTQYF.

In DNA, the CDR3 is TGTGCCAGCAGCGCCCGGGACAACTCCTATAATTCACCCCTCCACTTT. The encoded protein is CASSARDNSYNSPLHF. The chain uses TRBV11-2 and TRBJ1-6; D is possibly TRBD1 (6 bases). The CDR3 contains 16 residues. Trimming took 5 bases from V and 0 from J, leaving 11 bases between them. Germline lookup yields CDR1 SGHAT and CDR2 FQNNGV.

The chain recombines TRBV19 with TRBJ1-5; TRBD1 agrees at 10 bases. J lost 11 bases, V lost 4 bases, and 17 bases had no gene match. Germline CDR1 reads LNHDA; CDR2 reads SQIVND (reference sequence). The CDR3 is 17 residues long. The CDR3 loop reads CASSTDRGTGVSKAQHF. The CDR3 coding sequence is TGTGCCAGTAGTACTGATAGAGGGACAGGGGTTTCTAAAGCCCAGCATTTT. Together with reference TRBV19 and TRBJ1-5, the CDR3 gives the full variable domain: DGGITQSPKYLFRKEGQNVTLSCEQNLNHDAMYWYRQDPGQGLRLIYYSQIVNDFQKGDIAEGYSVSREKKESFPLTVTSAQKNPTAFYLCASSTDRGTGVSKAQHFGDGTRLSIL.

The chain employs TRBV5-1 and TRBJ1-2; 7 positions match TRBD1. This CDR3 has 13 amino acids. The germline gives CDR1 SGHRS, CDR2 YFSETQ. V gave up 4 bases and J gave up 7 bases; unmatched junction bases: 7. The CDR3 sequence: CASSNPQGGGYTF. The CDR3 bases are TGCGCCAGCAGCAACCCCCAGGGGGGTGGCTACACCTTC.

The V call is TRBV18, the J call TRBJ1-1; D not certain. V lost 3 bases and J 0 bases, leaving 5 bases between the germline ends. The CDR3 length is 13 residues. The germline gives CDR1 KGHSH, CDR2 LQKENI. DNA of the CDR3: TGTGCCAGCTCACCGACTTTGAACACTGAAGCTTTCTTT. As protein: CASSPTLNTEAFF.

The chain links TRBV4-1 to TRBJ2-3; no clear D. The V gene's germline CDR1 is MGHRA and CDR2 YSYEKL. The CDR3 loop spans 12 amino acids. V was cut by 4 bases and J by 6 bases, with 8 bases left in between. CDR3 region: CASSPPQDTQYF. The CDR3 nucleotides read TGCGCCAGCAGCCCCCCGCAGGATACGCAGTATTTT.

This clone came up once. V and J are TRBV5-1 and TRBJ1-2, with 9 bases that match TRBD1. The CDR3 has 14 residues. Germline CDR1 and CDR2: SGHRS and YFSETQ. V gave up 4 bases and J gave up 5 bases; unmatched junction bases: 6. The DNA of the CDR3 is TGCGCCAGCAGCGAAACAGGGGGCGGGTATGGCTACACCTTC. Protein: CASSETGGGYGYTF.

V gene TRBV7-8 combines with J gene TRBJ1-1; D call uncertain. This CDR3 has 15 residues. Trimming took off 6 bases at V and 0 bases at J, with 14 bases between the two ends. In germline, CDR1 is SGHVS, CDR2 FQNEAQ. CDR3 region: CASRTGGEMNTEAFF. In nucleotides, the CDR3 is TGTGCCAGCAGAACGGGTGGGGAGATGAACACTGAAGCTTTCTTT. Combining the CDR3 with reference TRBV7-8 and TRBJ1-1 gives the whole variable domain GAGVSQSPRYKVAKRGQDVALRCDPISGHVSLFWYQQALGQGPEFLTYFQNEAQLDKSGLPSDRFFAERPEGSVSTLKIQRTQQEDSAVYLCASRTGGEMNTEAFFGQGTRLTVV.

The chain links TRBV30 to TRBJ1-2, with D possibly being TRBD1 (6 bases). The CDR3 totals 13 residues. V was shortened by 2 bases and J by 4 bases, with 11 bases between the two germline ends. CDR1 GTSNPN and CDR2 SVGIG come from the germline V gene (reference sequence). The CDR3 DNA reads TGTGCCTGGAGTCCAGGGGCTTTCTATGGCTACACCTTC. Encoded protein: CAWSPGAFYGYTF.

The chain employs TRBV11-2 and TRBJ1-2; TRBD1 matches 7 bases. From germline, CDR1 is SGHAT and CDR2 FQNNGV. This CDR3 is built from 16 residues. The V gene end was trimmed by 3 bases and the J gene end by 8 bases; junction bases not matched to a gene: 15. The chain's CDR3 is CASSFPTGLGFGGYTF. CDR3 bases: TGTGCCAGCAGCTTCCCGACAGGGTTGGGGTTTGGAGGCTACACCTTC.

The chain combines TRBV25-1 with TRBJ2-5; 7 nucleotides agree with TRBD2. J was trimmed by 5 bases and V by 3 bases; bases with no gene match: 6. CDR1 and CDR2 from the germline V gene are MGHDK and SYGVNS. CDR3 size: 14 residues. CDR3 sequence reads: CASSDVRRGETQYF. CDR3 nucleotides: TGTGCCAGCAGTGACGTCCGGCGGGGGGAGACCCAGTACTTC.

The V and J genes are TRBV6-1 and TRBJ2-7; D possibly corresponds to TRBD1 (6 bases). The CDR3 length is 14 residues. V was shortened by 0 bases and J by 3 bases, with 9 bases between the two germline ends. Germline V gene lookup returns CDR1 MNHNS and CDR2 SASEGT. CDR3: CASSEADSDYEQYF. DNA of the CDR3: TGTGCCAGCAGTGAAGCGGACAGCGACTACGAGCAGTACTTC.

The rearrangement links TRBV7-2 to TRBJ2-5; D uncertain. V lost 2 bases, J lost 4 bases, and 11 bases lay in between. CDR1 is SGHTA and CDR2 is FQGNSA in the germline V gene. The CDR3 covers 14 residues. The CDR3 sequence is CASSLNGWGETQYF. CDR3 in DNA: TGTGCCAGCAGCTTAAATGGTTGGGGAGAGACCCAGTACTTC.

V usage is TRBV6-6 and J usage is TRBJ2-7, with 14 nucleotides matching TRBD2. V lost 5 bases, J lost 0 bases, and 3 bases stayed unmatched. Germline CDR1 reads MNHNY; CDR2 reads SVGAGI (reference sequence). The CDR3 has 16 residues. The CDR3: CASSGGLAGVSYEQYF. The DNA for the CDR3 is TGTGCCAGCAGTGGGGGACTAGCGGGGGTCTCCTACGAGCAGTACTTC.

The chain carries TRBV6-6 and TRBJ1-2; D call uncertain. The V and J ends lost 5 bases and 4 bases respectively, with 14 bases between them. Germline V gene data show CDR1 as MNHNY and CDR2 as SVGAGI (reference sequence). The CDR3 sequence is 14 residues long. The CDR3 sequence is CASSDLVSLYGYTF. The CDR3 coding sequence is TGTGCCAGCAGTGACCTCGTGAGCCTCTATGGCTACACCTTC.

This sequence joins TRBV2 and TRBJ2-5, with D tentatively TRBD2 (5 bases). The CDR3 sequence is 15 residues long. The ends were cut back, 8 bases at V and 3 bases at J, with 19 bases in the middle. Germline CDR1 is SNHLY and CDR2 is FYNNEI. The CDR3 loop is CASRREGLREETQYF. CDR3 nucleotides: TGTGCCAGCCGACGAGAGGGTCTGCGGGAAGAGACCCAGTACTTC.

V is TRBV19 and J is TRBJ2-4; D possibly matches TRBD1 or TRBD2 (5 bases each). With 5 bases removed from V and 8 bases from J, the gap between germline ends came to 13 bases. The CDR3 contains 13 residues. CDR1 is LNHDA, CDR2 SQIVND, per germline (reference sequence). The CDR3 region has the DNA TGTGCCAGTAGTTATGGGGACGTGGACATTCAGTACTTC. It codes for CASSYGDVDIQYF. Together with reference TRBV19 and TRBJ2-4, the CDR3 gives the full variable domain: DGGITQSPKYLFRKEGQNVTLSCEQNLNHDAMYWYRQDPGQGLRLIYYSQIVNDFQKGDIAEGYSVSREKKESFPLTVTSAQKNPTAFYLCASSYGDVDIQYFGAGTRLSVL.

The chain carries TRBV28 and TRBJ2-2, with D unresolved. V lost 7 bases and J lost 1, with 10 bases in between. Germline V gene lookup returns CDR1 MDHEN and CDR2 SYDVKM. The CDR3 runs 14 residues. The CDR3 DNA is TGTGCCAGCACCCAACAGAGGAACACCGGGGAGCTGTTTTTT. Its translation: CASTQQRNTGELFF. The full variable domain, with the rest looked up from reference TRBV28 and TRBJ2-2, is DVKVTQSSRYLVKRTGEKVFLECVQDMDHENMFWYRQDPGLGLRLIYFSYDVKMKEKGDIPEGYSVSREKKERFSLILESASTNQTSMYLCASTQQRNTGELFFGEGSRLTVL.